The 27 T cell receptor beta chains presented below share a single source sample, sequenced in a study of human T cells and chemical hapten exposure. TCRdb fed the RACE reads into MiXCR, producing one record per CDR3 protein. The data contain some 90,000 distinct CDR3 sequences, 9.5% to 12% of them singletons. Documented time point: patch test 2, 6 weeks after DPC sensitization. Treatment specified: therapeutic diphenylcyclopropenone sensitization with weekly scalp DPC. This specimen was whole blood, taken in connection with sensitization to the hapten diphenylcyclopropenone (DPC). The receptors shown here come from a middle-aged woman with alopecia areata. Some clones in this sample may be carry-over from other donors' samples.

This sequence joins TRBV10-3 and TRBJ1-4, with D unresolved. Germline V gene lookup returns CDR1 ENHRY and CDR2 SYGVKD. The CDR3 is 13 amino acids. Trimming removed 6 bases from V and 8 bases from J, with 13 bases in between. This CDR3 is CAIRNGLGEKLFF. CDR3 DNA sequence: TGTGCCATCAGGAACGGTCTAGGGGAAAAACTGTTTTTT.

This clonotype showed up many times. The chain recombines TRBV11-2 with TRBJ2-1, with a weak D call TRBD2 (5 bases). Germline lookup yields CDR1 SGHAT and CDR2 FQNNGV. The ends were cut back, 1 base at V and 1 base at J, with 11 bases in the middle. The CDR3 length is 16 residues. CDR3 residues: CASSLVVASSYNEQFF. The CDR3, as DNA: TGTGCCAGCAGCTTAGTGGTAGCGTCGTCCTACAATGAGCAGTTCTTC.

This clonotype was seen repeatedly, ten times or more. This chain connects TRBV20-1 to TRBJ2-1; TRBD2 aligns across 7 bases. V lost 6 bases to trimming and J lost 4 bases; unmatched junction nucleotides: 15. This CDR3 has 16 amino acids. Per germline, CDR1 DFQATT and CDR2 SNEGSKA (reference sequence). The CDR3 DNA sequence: TGCAGTGCCCTAAGGGCGGGGGAGCCCATTTACAATGAGCAGTTCTTC. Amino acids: CSALRAGEPIYNEQFF.

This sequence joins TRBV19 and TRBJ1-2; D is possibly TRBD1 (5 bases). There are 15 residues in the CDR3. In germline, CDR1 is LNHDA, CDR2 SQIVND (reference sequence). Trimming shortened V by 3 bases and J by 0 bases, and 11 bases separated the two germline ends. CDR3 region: CASSIDRRPNYGYTF. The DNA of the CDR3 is TGTGCCAGTAGTATCGACAGACGACCTAACTATGGCTACACCTTC.

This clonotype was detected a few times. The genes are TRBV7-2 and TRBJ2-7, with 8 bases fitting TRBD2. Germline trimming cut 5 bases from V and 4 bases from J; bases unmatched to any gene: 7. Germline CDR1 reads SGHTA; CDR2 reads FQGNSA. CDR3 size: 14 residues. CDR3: CASSPSGSRYEQYF. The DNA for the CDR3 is TGTGCCAGCAGCCCAAGCGGGAGTAGGTACGAGCAGTACTTC.

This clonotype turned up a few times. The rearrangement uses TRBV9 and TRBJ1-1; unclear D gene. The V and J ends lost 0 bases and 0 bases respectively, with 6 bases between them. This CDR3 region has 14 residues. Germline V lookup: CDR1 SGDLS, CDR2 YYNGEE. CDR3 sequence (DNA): TGTGCCAGCAGCGTAGCCTCATTGAACACTGAAGCTTTCTTT. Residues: CASSVASLNTEAFF. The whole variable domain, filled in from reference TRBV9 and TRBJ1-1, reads DSGVTQTPKHLITATGQRVTLRCSPRSGDLSVYWYQQSLDQGLQFLIQYYNGEERAKGNILERFSAQQFPDLHSELNLSSLELGDSALYFCASSVASLNTEAFFGQGTRLTVV.

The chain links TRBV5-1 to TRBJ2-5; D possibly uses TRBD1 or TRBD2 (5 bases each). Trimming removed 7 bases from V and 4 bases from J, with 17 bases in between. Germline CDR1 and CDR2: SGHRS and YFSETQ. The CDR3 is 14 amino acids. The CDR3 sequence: CASCPFEGRETQYF. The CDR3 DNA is TGCGCCAGCTGCCCCTTCGAGGGGCGAGAGACCCAGTACTTC.

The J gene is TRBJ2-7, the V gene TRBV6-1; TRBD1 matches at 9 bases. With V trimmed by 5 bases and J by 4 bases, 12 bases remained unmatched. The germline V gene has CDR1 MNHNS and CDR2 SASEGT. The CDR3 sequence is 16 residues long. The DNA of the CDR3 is TGTGCCAGCAGTCCATTTATACCGGGACAGGGATACGAGCAGTACTTC. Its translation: CASSPFIPGQGYEQYF.

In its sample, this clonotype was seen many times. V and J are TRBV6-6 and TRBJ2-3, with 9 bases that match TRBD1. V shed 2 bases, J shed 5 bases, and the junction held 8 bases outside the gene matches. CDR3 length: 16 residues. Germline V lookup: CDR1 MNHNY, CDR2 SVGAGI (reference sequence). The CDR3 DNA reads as TGTGCCAGCAGTTACCGTCCGGGACAGGGACAAGATACGCAGTATTTT. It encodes CASSYRPGQGQDTQYF.

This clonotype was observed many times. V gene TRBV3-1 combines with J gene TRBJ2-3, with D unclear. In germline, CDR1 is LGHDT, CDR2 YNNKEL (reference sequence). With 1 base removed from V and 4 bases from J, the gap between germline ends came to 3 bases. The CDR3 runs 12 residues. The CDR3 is CASSQGSDTQYF. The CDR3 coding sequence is TGTGCCAGCAGCCAAGGATCAGATACGCAGTATTTT.

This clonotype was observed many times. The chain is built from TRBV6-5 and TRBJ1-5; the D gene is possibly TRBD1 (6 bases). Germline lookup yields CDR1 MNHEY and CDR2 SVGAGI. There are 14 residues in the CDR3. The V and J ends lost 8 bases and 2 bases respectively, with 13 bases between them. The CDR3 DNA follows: TGTGCCAGCGGTACAGGGACGGGCAATCAGCCCCAGCATTTT. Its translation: CASGTGTGNQPQHF.

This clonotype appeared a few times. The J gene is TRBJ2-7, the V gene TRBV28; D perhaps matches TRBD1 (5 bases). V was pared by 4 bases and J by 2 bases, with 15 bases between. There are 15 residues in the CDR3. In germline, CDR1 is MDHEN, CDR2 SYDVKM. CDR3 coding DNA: TGTGCCAGCAGTTCGCCTAGGGGATTCACCTACGAGCAGTACTTC. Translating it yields CASSSPRGFTYEQYF.

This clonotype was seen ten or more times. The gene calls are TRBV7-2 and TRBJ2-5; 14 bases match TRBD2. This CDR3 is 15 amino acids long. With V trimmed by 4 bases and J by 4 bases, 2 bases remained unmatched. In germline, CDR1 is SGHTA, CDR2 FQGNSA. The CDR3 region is CASSWGTSGGETQYF. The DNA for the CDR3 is TGTGCCAGCAGCTGGGGGACTAGCGGGGGAGAGACCCAGTACTTC.

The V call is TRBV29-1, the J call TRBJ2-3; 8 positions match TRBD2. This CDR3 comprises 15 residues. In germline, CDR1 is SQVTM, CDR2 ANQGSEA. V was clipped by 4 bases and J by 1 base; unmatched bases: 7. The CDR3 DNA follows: TGCAGCGTTGCTCCCCGGGAGGGTGGCACAGATACGCAGTATTTT. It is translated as CSVAPREGGTDTQYF.

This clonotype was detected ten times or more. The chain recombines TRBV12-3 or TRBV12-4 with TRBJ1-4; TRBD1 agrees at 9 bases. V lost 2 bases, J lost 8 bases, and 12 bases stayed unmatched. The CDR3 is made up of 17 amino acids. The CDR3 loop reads CASSLHPGTGWSEKLFF. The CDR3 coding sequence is TGTGCCAGCAGTTTACACCCCGGGACAGGGTGGAGCGAAAAACTGTTTTTT.

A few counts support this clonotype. This CDR3 reads CASSDGWVETQYF. The CDR3 DNA sequence: TGTGCCAGCAGCGACGGTTGGGTGGAGACCCAGTACTTC. This sequence joins TRBV11-2 and TRBJ2-5; D remains ambiguous. The CDR3 has 13 amino acids. Germline CDR1 reads SGHAT; CDR2 reads FQNNGV. Trimming shortened V by 5 bases and J by 5 bases, and 12 bases separated the two germline ends. The whole variable domain, remainder taken from reference TRBV11-2 and TRBJ2-5, is EAGVAQSPRYKIIEKRQSVAFWCNPISGHATLYWYQQILGQGPKLLIQFQNNGVVDDSQLPKDRFSAERLKGVDSTLKIQPAKLEDSAVYLCASSDGWVETQYFGPGTRLLVL.

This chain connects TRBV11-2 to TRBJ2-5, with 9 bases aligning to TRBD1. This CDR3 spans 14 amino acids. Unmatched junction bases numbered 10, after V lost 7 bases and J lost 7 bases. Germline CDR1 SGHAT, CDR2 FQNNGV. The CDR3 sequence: CASTPPGTGRTQYF. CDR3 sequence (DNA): TGTGCCAGCACCCCCCCCGGGACAGGGAGGACCCAGTACTTC.

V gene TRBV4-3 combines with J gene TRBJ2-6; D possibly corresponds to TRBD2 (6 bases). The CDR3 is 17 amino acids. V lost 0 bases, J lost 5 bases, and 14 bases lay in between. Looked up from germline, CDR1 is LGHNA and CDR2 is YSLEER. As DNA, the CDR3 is TGCGCCAGCAGCCAAGATTGGAGGGAGCAGCGGGCCAACGTCCTGACTTTC. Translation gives CASSQDWREQRANVLTF.

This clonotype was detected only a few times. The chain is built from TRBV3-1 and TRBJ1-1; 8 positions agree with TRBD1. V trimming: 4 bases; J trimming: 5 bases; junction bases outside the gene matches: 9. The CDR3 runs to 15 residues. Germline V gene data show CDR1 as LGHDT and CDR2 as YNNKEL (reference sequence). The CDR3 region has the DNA TGTGCCAGCAGCCCTGGGACAGGTTTGAGAACTGAAGCTTTCTTT. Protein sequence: CASSPGTGLRTEAFF.

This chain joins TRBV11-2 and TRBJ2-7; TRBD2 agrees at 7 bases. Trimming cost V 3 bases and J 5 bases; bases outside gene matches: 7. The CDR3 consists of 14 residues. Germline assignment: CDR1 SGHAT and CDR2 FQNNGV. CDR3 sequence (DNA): TGTGCCAGCAGCTTGGGCGGGAGCGTCCACGAGCAGTACTTC. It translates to CASSLGGSVHEQYF.

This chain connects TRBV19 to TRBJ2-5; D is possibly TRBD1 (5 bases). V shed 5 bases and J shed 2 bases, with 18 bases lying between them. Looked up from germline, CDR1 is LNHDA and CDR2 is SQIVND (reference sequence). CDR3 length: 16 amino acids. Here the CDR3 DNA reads TGTGCCAGTAGTGCCTTAGGGGCCCAGCCGCAAGAGACCCAGTACTTC. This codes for CASSALGAQPQETQYF.

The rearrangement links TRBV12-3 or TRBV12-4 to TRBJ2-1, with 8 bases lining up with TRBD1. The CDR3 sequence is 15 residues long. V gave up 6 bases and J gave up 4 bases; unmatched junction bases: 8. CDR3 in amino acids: CASRPRDRSYNEQFF. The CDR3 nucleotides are TGTGCCAGCAGACCCCGGGACAGGAGTTACAATGAGCAGTTCTTC.

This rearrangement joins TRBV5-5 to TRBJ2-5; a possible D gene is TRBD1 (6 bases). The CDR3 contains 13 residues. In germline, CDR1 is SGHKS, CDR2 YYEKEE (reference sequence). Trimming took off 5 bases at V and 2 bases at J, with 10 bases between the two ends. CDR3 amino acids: CASSEGHQETQYF. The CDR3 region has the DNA TGTGCCAGCAGTGAGGGACATCAAGAGACCCAGTACTTC.

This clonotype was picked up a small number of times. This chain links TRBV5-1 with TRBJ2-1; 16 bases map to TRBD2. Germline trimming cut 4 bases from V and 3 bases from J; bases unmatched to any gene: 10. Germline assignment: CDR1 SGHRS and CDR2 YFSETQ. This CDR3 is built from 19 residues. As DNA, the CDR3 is TGCGCCAGCAGCCCGGGACTAGCGGGAGGGCCGGTCGGCTACAATGAGCAGTTCTTC. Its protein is CASSPGLAGGPVGYNEQFF.

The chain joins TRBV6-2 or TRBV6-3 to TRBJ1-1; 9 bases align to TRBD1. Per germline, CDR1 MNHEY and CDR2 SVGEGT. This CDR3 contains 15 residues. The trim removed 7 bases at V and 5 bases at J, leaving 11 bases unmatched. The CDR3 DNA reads TGTGCCAGCACAAAATACAGGGGGCATGGAACTGAAGCTTTCTTT. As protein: CASTKYRGHGTEAFF.

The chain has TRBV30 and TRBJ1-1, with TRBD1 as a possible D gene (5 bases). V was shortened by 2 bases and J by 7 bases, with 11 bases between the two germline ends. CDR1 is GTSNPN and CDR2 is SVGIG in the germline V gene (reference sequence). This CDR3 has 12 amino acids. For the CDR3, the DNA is TGTGCCTGGAGTCCTCGGGACGGTGAAGCTTTCTTT. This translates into CAWSPRDGEAFF.

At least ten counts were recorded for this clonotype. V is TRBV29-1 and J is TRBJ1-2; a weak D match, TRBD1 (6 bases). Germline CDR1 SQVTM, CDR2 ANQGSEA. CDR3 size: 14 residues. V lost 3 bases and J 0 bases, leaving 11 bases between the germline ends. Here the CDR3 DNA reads TGCAGCGTTGACAGGACAGACTCTAACTATGGCTACACCTTC. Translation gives CSVDRTDSNYGYTF.